The 17 T cell receptor beta chains given below trace back to one sample, sequenced in a study of vaccination and CD4 T cells after COVID-19. The treatment here: roughly 10-day PBMC culture with coronavirus spike peptide pools or control peptides (ViraFEST assay). Researchers used the Oncomine TCR Beta short-read assay to sequence DNA from cultured CD4+ T cells. MiXCR was run by TCRdb on the PCR reads, yielding one entry per CDR3 protein. Of about 15,000 distinct CDR3 sequences in the sample, about 60% are singletons; the top ten hold roughly 11%. Their recognized antigens are unknown. The sequenced material came from CD4+ T cells from blood, cultured in vitro. Receptors were obtained from a human donor who had recovered from COVID-19.

This clonotype was recorded a few times. V is TRBV7-2 and J is TRBJ1-3; no clear D. V lost 4 bases and J lost 2, with 9 bases in between. The CDR3 totals 14 residues. The germline gives CDR1 SGHTA, CDR2 FQGNSA. CDR3: CASSSTGPGNTIYF. For the CDR3, the DNA is TGTGCCAGCAGCTCCACCGGGCCTGGAAACACCATATATTTT.

This clonotype is a singleton in its sample. V is TRBV5-4 and J is TRBJ2-5; D uncertain. Germline values: CDR1 SGHNT, CDR2 YYREEE (reference sequence). The CDR3 has 13 residues. Trimming shortened V by 6 bases and J by 2 bases, and 11 bases separated the two germline ends. The CDR3 sequence is CASTNASQETQYF. The DNA for the CDR3 is TGTGCCAGCACTAACGCGTCACAAGAGACCCAGTACTTC.

This sequence joins TRBV7-9 and TRBJ2-2; D is unclear. Trimming cost V 2 bases and J 0 bases, with 7 bases left between them. The CDR3 is 15 residues long. Germline V gene data show CDR1 as SEHNR and CDR2 as FQNEAQ (reference sequence). CDR3: CASSLLGANTGELFF. DNA for the CDR3: TGTGCCAGCAGCTTACTCGGAGCGAACACCGGGGAGCTGTTTTTT.

The V gene is TRBV11-2, the J gene TRBJ1-2; tentative D call: TRBD1 (5 bases). V was cut by 5 bases and J by 4 bases, with 11 bases left in between. Germline V lookup: CDR1 SGHAT, CDR2 FQNNGV. This CDR3 spans 13 amino acids. CDR3 protein: CASSPPTVYGYTF. The CDR3 nucleotides are TGTGCCAGCAGCCCTCCGACAGTCTATGGCTACACCTTC. The full variable domain, in which reference TRBV11-2 and TRBJ1-2 provide the parts outside the CDR3, is EAGVAQSPRYKIIEKRQSVAFWCNPISGHATLYWYQQILGQGPKLLIQFQNNGVVDDSQLPKDRFSAERLKGVDSTLKIQPAKLEDSAVYLCASSPPTVYGYTFGSGTRLTVV.

This sequence joins TRBV19 and TRBJ2-7; TRBD2 matches 8 bases. From germline, CDR1 is LNHDA and CDR2 SQIVND (reference sequence). V dropped 11 bases and J dropped 6; count of bases not matched to a gene: 9. CDR3 size: 12 residues. In nucleotides, the CDR3 is TGTGCCCGAAGCGGGAGTATTAGCGAGCAGTACTTC. Translation: CARSGSISEQYF.

V gene TRBV2 combines with J gene TRBJ2-3, with TRBD1 matching 8 bases. The V gene's germline CDR1 is SNHLY and CDR2 FYNNEI. The CDR3 covers 15 residues. The V gene end was trimmed by 5 bases and the J gene end by 2 bases; junction bases not matched to a gene: 6. CDR3 region: CASSPGTGLTDTQYF. The CDR3 DNA is TGTGCCAGCAGTCCTGGGACAGGACTCACAGATACGCAGTATTTT.

This clonotype was seen more than once but under ten times. The chain employs TRBV12-3 or TRBV12-4 and TRBJ2-5, with 10 bases aligning to TRBD2. The CDR3 is 17 residues long. The J segment lost 5 bases and the V segment lost 6 bases, leaving 15 bases of the junction unmatched. The CDR3 here is CASSLLLAGDPPETQYF. CDR3 nucleotides: TGTGCCAGCAGCCTACTTCTAGCGGGAGACCCTCCGGAGACCCAGTACTTC.

This clonotype showed up just a few times. J is TRBJ1-5 and V is TRBV27; TRBD1 agrees at 7 bases. Germline V gene data show CDR1 as MNHEY and CDR2 as SMNVEV (reference sequence). With 5 bases clipped from V and 5 bases from J, the junction kept 12 bases outside the gene matches. This CDR3 has 16 residues. This chain's CDR3 is CASSSSGTVRYQPQHF. The CDR3 region has the DNA TGTGCCAGCAGTAGCTCCGGGACAGTCCGCTATCAGCCCCAGCATTTT.

V is TRBV18 and J is TRBJ1-2, with a tentative D call TRBD1 (5 bases). Germline V gene data show CDR1 as KGHSH and CDR2 as LQKENI. CDR3 length equals 12 residues. Trimming shortened V by 3 bases and J by 14 bases, and 16 bases separated the two germline ends. The CDR3 nucleotides read TGTGCCAGCTCACCTCCCGGGACGGCCTGTACCTTC. Its translation: CASSPPGTACTF. The full variable domain, its missing parts supplied by reference TRBV18 and TRBJ1-2, is NAGVMQNPRHLVRRRGQEARLRCSPMKGHSHVYWYRQLPEEGLKFMVYLQKENIIDESGMPKERFSAEFPKEGPSILRIQQVVRGDSAAYFCASSPPGTACTFGSGTRLTVV.

This clonotype turned up a few times. CDR3 bases: TGCAGTGCTTCTCCCCCGGGCACAGCCTATGGCTACACCTTC. It translates to CSASPPGTAYGYTF. The J gene is TRBJ1-2, the V gene TRBV20-1; D gene uncertain. Germline CDR1 reads DFQATT; CDR2 reads SNEGSKA (reference sequence). The CDR3 sequence is 14 residues long. V was cut by 5 bases and J by 4 bases, with 17 bases left in between.

This chain links TRBV7-8 with TRBJ2-1, with a tentative D call TRBD2 (6 bases). The CDR3 spans 15 residues. Trimming stripped 0 bases from V and 4 bases from J, with 10 bases between. Germline CDR1 SGHVS, CDR2 FQNEAQ. This chain's CDR3 is CASSLAGLIYNEQFF. In DNA, the CDR3 is TGTGCCAGCAGCTTAGCGGGACTTATTTACAATGAGCAGTTCTTC.

The table lists this clonotype with a few counts. The V gene is TRBV20-1, the J gene TRBJ2-7, with 9 bases matching TRBD2. This CDR3 comprises 14 residues. Germline lookup yields CDR1 DFQATT and CDR2 SNEGSKA (reference sequence). Trimming took 3 bases from V and 5 from J; bases not matched to a gene: 8. CDR3 sequence (DNA): TGCAGTGCTAGGGCCACTAGCGGGCGCGACGAGCAGTACTTC. It codes for CSARATSGRDEQYF.

This clonotype came up a few times. V gene TRBV28 combines with J gene TRBJ1-2; 8 positions match TRBD1. V was pared by 7 bases and J by 4 bases, with 11 bases of the junction left unmatched. CDR3 length: 15 residues. Germline V gene sequence: CDR1 MDHEN, CDR2 SYDVKM. CDR3 loop: CASIQPGTGFYGYTF. The CDR3 bases are TGTGCCAGCATCCAGCCTGGGACAGGATTCTATGGCTACACCTTC.

A remark on this clonotype: The DNA is left out, because the CDR3 cannot be placed on it with certainty; the CDR3 is given as TCRdb lists it. The J gene is TRBJ1-2, the V gene TRBV6-1. Germline-derived CDR1 and CDR2 are MNHNS and SASEGT. The CDR3 region is 23 residues in length, termini included. The CDR3 is CASHTSGSPWEQYFGPGSYGYTF.

This clonotype was detected once. The chain combines TRBV5-1 with TRBJ2-5, with D possibly being TRBD1 or TRBD2 (5 bases each). This CDR3 spans 14 amino acids. The germline CDR1 and CDR2 sequences are SGHRS and YFSETQ. V shed 4 bases and J shed 5 bases, with 15 bases lying between them. The CDR3 loop reads CASSPGTLGETQYF. The CDR3 DNA follows: TGCGCCAGCAGCCCGGGGACCCTTGGGGAGACCCAGTACTTC.

The rearrangement links TRBV24-1 to TRBJ2-3; no firm D call. V was shortened by 0 bases and J by 2 bases, with 5 bases between the two germline ends. The CDR3 consists of 14 residues. Germline lookup yields CDR1 KGHDR and CDR2 SFDVKD. The CDR3 nucleotides are TGTGCCACCAGTGATTTGAAGAACACAGATACGCAGTATTTT. Translation: CATSDLKNTDTQYF.

The V gene is TRBV6-5, the J gene TRBJ1-1, with TRBD1 as a possible D gene (6 bases). CDR1 is MNHEY and CDR2 is SVGAGI in the germline V gene. V lost 0 bases and J 10 bases, leaving 9 bases between the germline ends. The CDR3 totals 12 residues. CDR3 in DNA: TGTGCCAGCAGTTACTCGCAGGGGAGAGCTTTCTTT. Encoded protein: CASSYSQGRAFF.